These T cell receptor beta chains were read from a single sample in a study of T cell changes during pregnancy in multiple sclerosis. Sequencing was performed with immunoSEQ multiplex PCR; in TCRdb, only in-frame clones are kept and a portion is missing. The sample includes about 97,000 clones, 90% of them seen just once. This specimen consisted of peripheral blood, obtained in the second trimester of pregnancy. The source of these receptors is a female donor in good health, enrolled as a control in a pregnancy study. Each CDR3 is given with its conserved first and last residue. A D gene is named only where the DNA matches it firmly. Some rows have no size entry. The others give once, few or many, or a class for an expanded clone.

>NA|NA|TRBJ1-1|TRBV5-1
CASSLVGVLMNTEAFF
TGCGCCAGCAGCTTGGTTGGTGTACTCATGAACACTGAAGCTTTCTTT
>NA|NA|TRBJ1-1|TRBV28
CASARQRNTEAFF
TGTGCCAGCGCCCGACAGCGCAACACTGAAGCTTTCTTT
>TRBD1|NA|TRBJ1-6|TRBV15
CATSRGQGAGSPLHF
TGTGCCACCAGCAGAGGGCAGGGGGCCGGTTCACCCCTCCACTTT
>NA|NA|TRBJ1-6|TRBV14
CASSQVRTYNSPLHF
TGTGCCAGCAGCCAAGTGAGAACCTATAATTCACCCCTCCACTTT
>NA|NA|TRBJ2-3|TRBV28
CASSLWSTSTDTQYF
TGTGCCAGCAGTTTATGGTCAACTAGCACAGATACGCAGTATTTT
>TRBD1|NA|TRBJ2-1|TRBV18
CASSPISGGAGNEQFF
TGTGCCAGCTCACCAATCTCAGGGGGCGCGGGGAATGAGCAGTTCTTC
>NA|once|TRBJ2-7|TRBV5-4
CASSLDRWDEQYF
TGTGCCAGCAGCTTAGACAGGTGGGACGAGCAGTACTTC
>TRBD1|once|TRBJ1-2|TRBV28
CASSPGTGNYGYTF
TGTGCCAGCAGCCCCGGGACAGGGAACTATGGCTACACCTTC
>NA|NA|TRBJ1-1|TRBV11-3
CASSLEGRNTEAFF
TGTGCCAGCAGCTTGGAGGGGCGCAACACTGAAGCTTTCTTT
>TRBD2|NA|TRBJ2-7|TRBV9
CASSEGGLASNEQYF
TGTGCCAGCAGCGAGGGGGGACTAGCGAGCAACGAGCAGTACTTC
>TRBD2|NA|TRBJ2-5|TRBV5-1
CASSFSTSGDQGETQYF
TGCGCCAGCAGCTTCTCGACTAGCGGGGATCAAGGGGAGACCCAGTACTTC
>NA|NA|TRBJ1-3|TRBV15
CATRNRRAGNTIYF
TGTGCCACCAGGAACAGGCGAGCTGGAAACACCATATATTTT
>NA|NA|TRBJ2-5|TRBV29-1
CSVVGGALMGETQYF
TGCAGCGTTGTGGGGGGGGCCTTAATGGGAGAGACCCAGTACTTC
>NA|NA|TRBJ1-1|TRBV28
CASSTPTEIVFF
TGTGCCAGCAGTACCCCCACAGAAATCGTTTTCTTT
>NA|once|TRBJ1-4|TRBV6-4
CASSDEGHPGKLFF
TGTGCCAGCAGTGACGAGGGACACCCGGGAAAACTGTTTTTT
>TRBD1|NA|TRBJ1-2|TRBV27
CASSFTGASRYTF
TGTGCCAGCAGTTTCACAGGGGCCTCTCGCTACACCTTC
>NA|NA|TRBJ1-5|TRBV27
CASSPSGQSNQPQHF
TGTGCCAGCAGTCCATCAGGACAGAGCAATCAGCCCCAGCATTTT
>NA|NA|TRBJ2-5|TRBV9
CASNRDTFQETQYF
TGTGCCAGCAACCGGGACACCTTCCAAGAGACCCAGTACTTC
>NA|NA|TRBJ1-2|TRBV29-1
CSVSPGRTALPGGGYTF
TGCAGCGTTAGCCCTGGACGGACAGCCCTCCCGGGTGGTGGCTACACCTTC
>TRBD2|NA|TRBJ2-7|TRBV6-6
CASRTGTSGAYEQYF
TGTGCCAGCAGAACCGGGACTAGCGGCGCCTACGAGCAGTACTTC
>TRBD1|NA|TRBJ1-1|TRBV12-5
CASGLVSGGADEAFF
TGTGCTAGTGGTTTGGTATCAGGGGGCGCGGATGAAGCTTTCTTT
>TRBD1|NA|TRBJ2-7|TRBV7-2
CASSRGQGAYEQYF
TGTGCCAGCAGCCGTGGACAGGGGGCCTACGAGCAGTACTTC
>NA|NA|TRBJ1-1|TRBV5-1
CASSLMTTGNTEAFF
TGCGCCAGCAGCCTGATGACGACAGGGAACACTGAAGCTTTCTTT
>TRBD1|NA|TRBJ1-2|TRBV7-2
CASSLGTGSGYTF
TGTGCCAGCAGCTTAGGGACAGGGAGTGGCTACACCTTC
>TRBD1|NA|TRBJ2-5|TRBV7-9
CASLLDRGETQYF
TGTGCCAGCCTCCTGGACAGGGGAGAGACCCAGTACTTC
>TRBD1|once|TRBJ2-3|TRBV5-1
CASLYRDSSDTQYF
TGCGCCAGCCTCTACCGGGACAGTTCAGATACGCAGTATTTT
>TRBD1|NA|TRBJ1-1|TRBV19
CASSEGDRWAEAFF
TGTGCCAGTAGTGAGGGGGACAGGTGGGCTGAAGCTTTCTTT
>TRBD1|NA|TRBJ1-6|TRBV7-2
CASSFDRVSSYNSPLHF
TGTGCCAGCAGCTTCGACAGGGTGAGCTCCTATAATTCACCCCTCCACTTT